The clone carrying this TCR beta chain was recorded a few times. The CDR3 consists of 16 residues. V lost 3 bases and J lost 1; bases outside the gene matches: 5. Per germline, CDR1 KGHDR and CDR2 SFDVKD. Time point in this sample: newly diagnosed GD, antithyroid drugs for less than 3 months. The authors made the TCR library using RNA they extracted from PBMCs. Assembly of TCR beta libraries relied on iRepertoire HTBI primers together with Arm-PCR of CDR3 regions. TCRdb reprocessed the multiplex PCR reads with MiXCR, giving one entry per CDR3 protein. Of about 610,000 distinct CDR3 sequences listed, about 16% were seen once; the top ten hold around 13%. These data are taken from a study of regulatory T cells in long-lasting Graves disease. These data were likewise used in another study, on T cells in Graves' hyperthyroidism and ophthalmopathy.

J is TRBJ2-5 and V is TRBV24-1, with TRBD2 matching 9 bases. The source material was peripheral blood mononuclear cells (PBMCs), sampled at new diagnosis, from a patient treated with antithyroid drugs. This receptor was identified in a man aged 18 to 35 with Graves disease. The CDR3 sequence is CATSDPSTSGQETQYF. DNA for the CDR3: TGTGCCACCAGTGATCCCTCGACTAGCGGCCAAGAGACCCAGTACTTC.